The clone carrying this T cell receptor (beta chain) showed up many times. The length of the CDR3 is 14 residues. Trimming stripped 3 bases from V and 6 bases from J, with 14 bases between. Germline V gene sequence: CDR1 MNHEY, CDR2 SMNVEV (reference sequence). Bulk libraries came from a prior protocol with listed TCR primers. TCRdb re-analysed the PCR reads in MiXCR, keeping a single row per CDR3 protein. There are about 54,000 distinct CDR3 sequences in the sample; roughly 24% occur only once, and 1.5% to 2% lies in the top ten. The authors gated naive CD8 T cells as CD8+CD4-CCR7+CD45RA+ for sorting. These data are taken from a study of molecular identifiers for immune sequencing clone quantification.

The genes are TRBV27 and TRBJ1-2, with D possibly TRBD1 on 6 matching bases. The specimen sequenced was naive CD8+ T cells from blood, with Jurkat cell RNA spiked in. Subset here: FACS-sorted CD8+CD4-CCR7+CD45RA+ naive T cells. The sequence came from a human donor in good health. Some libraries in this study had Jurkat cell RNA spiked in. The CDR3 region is CASSFQGLVNGYTF. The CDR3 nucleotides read TGTGCCAGCAGTTTTCAGGGGTTGGTTAATGGCTACACCTTC.